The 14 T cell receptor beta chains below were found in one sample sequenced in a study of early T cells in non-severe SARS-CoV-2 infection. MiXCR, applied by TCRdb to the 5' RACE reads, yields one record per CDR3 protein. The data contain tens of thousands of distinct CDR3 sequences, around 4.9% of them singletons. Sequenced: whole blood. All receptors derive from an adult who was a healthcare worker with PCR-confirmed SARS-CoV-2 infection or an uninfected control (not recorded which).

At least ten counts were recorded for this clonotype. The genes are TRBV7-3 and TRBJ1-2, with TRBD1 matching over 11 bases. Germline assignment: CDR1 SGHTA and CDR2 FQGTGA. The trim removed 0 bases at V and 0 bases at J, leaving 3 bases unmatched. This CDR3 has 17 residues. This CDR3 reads CASSLTGTGGANYGYTF. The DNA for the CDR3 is TGTGCCAGCAGCTTAACCGGGACAGGGGGTGCTAACTATGGCTACACCTTC.

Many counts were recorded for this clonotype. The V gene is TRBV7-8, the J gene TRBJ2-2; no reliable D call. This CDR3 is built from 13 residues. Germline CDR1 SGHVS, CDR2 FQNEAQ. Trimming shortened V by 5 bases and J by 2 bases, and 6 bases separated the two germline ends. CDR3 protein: CASSGHNTGELFF. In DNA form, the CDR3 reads TGTGCCAGCAGCGGCCATAACACCGGGGAGCTGTTTTTT.

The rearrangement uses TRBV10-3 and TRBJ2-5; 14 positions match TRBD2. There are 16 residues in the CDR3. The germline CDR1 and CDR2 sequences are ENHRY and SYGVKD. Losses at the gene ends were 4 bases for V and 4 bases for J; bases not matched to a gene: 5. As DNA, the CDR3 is TGTGCCATCAGTGTGACCGGGACTAGCGGGGGAGAGACCCAGTACTTC. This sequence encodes CAISVTGTSGGETQYF.

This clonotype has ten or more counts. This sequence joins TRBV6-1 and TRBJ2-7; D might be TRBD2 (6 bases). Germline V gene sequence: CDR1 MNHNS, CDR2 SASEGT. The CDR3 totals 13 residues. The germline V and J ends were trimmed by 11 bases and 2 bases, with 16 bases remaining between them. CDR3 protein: CALAAGNPYEQYF. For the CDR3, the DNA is TGTGCCTTAGCGGCAGGGAACCCCTACGAGCAGTACTTC.

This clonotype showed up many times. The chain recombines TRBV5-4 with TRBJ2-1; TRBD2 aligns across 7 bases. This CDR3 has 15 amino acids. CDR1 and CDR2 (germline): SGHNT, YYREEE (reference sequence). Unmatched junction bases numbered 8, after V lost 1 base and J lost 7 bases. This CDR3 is CASSLSWEGRNEQFF. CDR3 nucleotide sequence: TGTGCCAGCAGCTTGTCGTGGGAGGGCCGGAATGAGCAGTTCTTC.

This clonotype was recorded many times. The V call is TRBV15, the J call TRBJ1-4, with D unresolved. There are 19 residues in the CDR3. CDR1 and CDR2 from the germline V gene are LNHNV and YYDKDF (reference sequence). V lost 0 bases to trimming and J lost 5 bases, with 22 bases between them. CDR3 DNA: TGTGCCACCAGCAGAGATCTATATGGACGGACCCGTCCGAATGAAAAACTGTTTTTT. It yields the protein CATSRDLYGRTRPNEKLFF.

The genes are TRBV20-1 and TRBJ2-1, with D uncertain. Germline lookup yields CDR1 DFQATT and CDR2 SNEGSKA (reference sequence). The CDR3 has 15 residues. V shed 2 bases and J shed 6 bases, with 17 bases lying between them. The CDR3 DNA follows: TGCAGTGCTAGACGGATTGGGCGCCGTGGCAATGAGCAGTTCTTC. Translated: CSARRIGRRGNEQFF.

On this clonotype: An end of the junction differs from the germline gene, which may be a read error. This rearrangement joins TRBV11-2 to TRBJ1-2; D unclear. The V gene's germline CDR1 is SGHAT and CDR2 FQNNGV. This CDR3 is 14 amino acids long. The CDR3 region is CASSLDAVNFGYTF. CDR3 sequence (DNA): TGTGCCAGCAGCTTAGACGCAGTCAACTTTGGCTACACCTTC.

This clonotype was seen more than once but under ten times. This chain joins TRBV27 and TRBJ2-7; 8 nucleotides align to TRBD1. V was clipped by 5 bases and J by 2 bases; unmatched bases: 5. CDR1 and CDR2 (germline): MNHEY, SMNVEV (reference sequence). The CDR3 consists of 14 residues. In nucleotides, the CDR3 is TGTGCCAGCAGTCCCCTGACAGGGGCCTACGAGCAGTACTTC. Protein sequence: CASSPLTGAYEQYF.

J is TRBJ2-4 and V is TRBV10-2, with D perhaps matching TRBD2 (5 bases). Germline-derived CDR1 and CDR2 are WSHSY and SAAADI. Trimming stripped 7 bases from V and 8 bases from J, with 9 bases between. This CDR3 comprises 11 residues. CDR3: CASTHGDIQYF. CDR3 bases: TGCGCCAGCACACACGGGGACATTCAGTACTTC.

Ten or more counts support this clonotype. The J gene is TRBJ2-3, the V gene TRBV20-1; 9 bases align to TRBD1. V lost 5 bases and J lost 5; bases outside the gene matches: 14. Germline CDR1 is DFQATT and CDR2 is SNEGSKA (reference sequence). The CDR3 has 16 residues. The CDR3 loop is CSALDRGRKVEDTQYF. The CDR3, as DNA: TGCAGTGCTCTGGACAGGGGAAGGAAGGTGGAAGATACGCAGTATTTT.

This CDR3 reads CASSFMSADTQYF. The CDR3 DNA reads TGTGCCAGCAGCTTTATGTCCGCAGATACGCAGTATTTT. The rearrangement joins TRBV7-9 to TRBJ2-3; unclear D gene. V was cut by 3 bases and J by 4 bases, with 8 bases left in between. Germline CDR1 reads SEHNR; CDR2 reads FQNEAQ (reference sequence). There are 13 residues in the CDR3. Using reference TRBV7-9 and TRBJ2-3 for the parts outside the CDR3, the full variable domain is DTGVSQNPRHKITKRGQNVTFRCDPISEHNRLYWYRQTLGQGPEFLTYFQNEAQLEKSRLLSDRFSAERPKGSFSTLEIQRTEQGDSAMYLCASSFMSADTQYFGPGTRLTVL.

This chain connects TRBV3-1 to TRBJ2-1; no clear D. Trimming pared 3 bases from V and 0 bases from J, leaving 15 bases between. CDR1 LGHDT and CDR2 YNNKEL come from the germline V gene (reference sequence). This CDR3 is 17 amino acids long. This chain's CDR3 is CASSQSLGPSSYNEQFF. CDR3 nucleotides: TGTGCCAGCAGCCAGTCTCTGGGCCCTAGCTCCTACAATGAGCAGTTCTTC.

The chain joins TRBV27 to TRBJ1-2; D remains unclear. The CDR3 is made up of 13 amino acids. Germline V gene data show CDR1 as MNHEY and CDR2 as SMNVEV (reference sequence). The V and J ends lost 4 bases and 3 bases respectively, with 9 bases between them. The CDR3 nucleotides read TGTGCCAGCAGTTCTACACCCTACTATGGCTACACCTTC. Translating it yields CASSSTPYYGYTF.